This entry lists 25 T cell receptor beta chains sequenced from one sample in a study of radiotherapy plus CTLA-4 blockade in lung cancer (dated by TCRdb to between 2018 and 2020). To prepare the library, the immunoSEQ multiplex PCR assay was applied. The immuneACCESS repertoire file appears here via TCRdb, limited to in-frame rearrangements. These files lack a portion of the clones; in checked studies, under half of the deficit traces to unresolved V genes, and the cause of the others is not known. For this sample the table gives about 97,000 clones, of which approximately 72% were detected only once. Clones ranked in the top ten supply around 3% of the sample. Here the sequenced sample was peripheral blood, taken from a patient treated with radiotherapy plus ipilimumab. Receptors were obtained from a human donor with non-small cell lung cancer who had a partial response to radiotherapy plus ipilimumab. Some clones in this sample may be carry-over from other donors' samples.

V is TRBV19 and J is TRBJ2-2, with D perhaps TRBD2 (5 bases). The germline V gene encodes CDR1 LNHDA and CDR2 SQIVND (reference sequence). This CDR3 is built from 14 residues. V lost 7 bases and J 1 base, leaving 10 bases between the germline ends. This CDR3 reads CASTFRGNTGELFF. Written as DNA, the CDR3 is TGTGCCAGTACCTTTCGGGGGAACACCGGGGAGCTGTTTTTT.

V usage is TRBV29-1 and J usage is TRBJ2-5; TRBD2 might be the D (5 bases). V was pared by 3 bases and J by 5 bases, with 13 bases between. The CDR3 runs to 13 residues. Germline V CDR1 and CDR2: SQVTM, ANQGSEA. Here the CDR3 DNA reads TGCAGCGTTGAGCGGCTAGCTCTCGAGACCCAGTACTTC. Encoded protein: CSVERLALETQYF.

The CDR3 region is CASSLSGVGLAGALQETQYF. The CDR3, as DNA: TGTGCCAGCAGTTTATCAGGGGTGGGACTAGCGGGAGCCTTACAAGAGACCCAGTACTTC. The V and J genes are TRBV27 and TRBJ2-5; 14 nucleotides line up with TRBD2. The V segment lost 0 bases and the J segment 2 bases; nucleotides outside the gene matches: 11. The V gene's germline CDR1 is MNHEY and CDR2 SMNVEV (reference sequence). The CDR3 loop spans 20 amino acids.

The rearrangement uses TRBV5-1 and TRBJ2-1; possible D gene TRBD1, 5 bases. Germline V gene lookup returns CDR1 SGHRS and CDR2 YFSETQ. The CDR3 sequence is 14 residues long. The V end was cut by 0 bases, the J end by 7 bases, with 11 bases between. CDR3 sequence: CASSLEQGRNEQFF. The CDR3 coding sequence is TGCGCCAGCAGCTTGGAGCAGGGTAGGAATGAGCAGTTCTTC.

Only one count was recorded for this clone. The chain carries TRBV6-5 and TRBJ1-5, with D tentatively TRBD1 (6 bases). CDR1 is MNHEY, CDR2 SVGAGI, per germline. V was clipped by 0 bases and J by 4 bases, with 7 bases between them. This CDR3 has 14 amino acids. As DNA, the CDR3 is TGTGCCAGCAGTTACTCACAGGGAAATCAGCCCCAGCATTTT. Translating gives CASSYSQGNQPQHF.

This sequence joins TRBV11-1 and TRBJ2-3, with D perhaps TRBD2 (6 bases). Trimming removed 5 bases at V and 3 bases at J, with 18 bases between. Germline values: CDR1 SGHAT, CDR2 FQDESV (reference sequence). CDR3 size: 16 residues. DNA of the CDR3: TGTGCCAGCAGCCGGCGGGACGCTCAAGGGACAGATACGCAGTATTTT. Its protein product is CASSRRDAQGTDTQYF.

The rearrangement joins TRBV7-2 to TRBJ2-6, with 11 bases that match TRBD1. This CDR3 is 19 amino acids long. V lost 5 bases to trimming and J lost 1 base; unmatched junction nucleotides: 10. The germline V gene encodes CDR1 SGHTA and CDR2 FQGNSA. Here the CDR3 reads CASSPGAGQGASGANVLTF. In nucleotides, the CDR3 is TGTGCCAGCAGCCCGGGCGCAGGACAGGGGGCTTCTGGGGCCAACGTCCTGACTTTC. The full variable domain, with the rest looked up from reference TRBV7-2 and TRBJ2-6, is GAGVSQSPSNKVTEKGKDVELRCDPISGHTALYWYRQSLGQGLEFLIYFQGNSAPDKSGLPSDRFSAERTGGSVSTLTIQRTQQEDSAVYLCASSPGAGQGASGANVLTFGAGSRLTVL.

In this sample, this clone turned up a few times. The rearrangement uses TRBV2 and TRBJ1-4; 7 bases match TRBD1. Germline CDR1 reads SNHLY; CDR2 reads FYNNEI. The CDR3 length is 14 residues. J lost 0 bases, V lost 7 bases, and 2 bases had no gene match. The CDR3 bases are TGTGCCAGCAACAGGGGCTCAACTAATGAAAAACTGTTTTTT. It is translated as CASNRGSTNEKLFF. The full variable domain, with the rest looked up from reference TRBV2 and TRBJ1-4, is EPEVTQTPSHQVTQMGQEVILRCVPISNHLYFYWYRQILGQKVEFLVSFYNNEISEKSEIFDDQFSVERPDGSNFTLKIRSTKLEDSAMYFCASNRGSTNEKLFFGSGTQLSVL.

V usage is TRBV2 and J usage is TRBJ2-7; D not certain. CDR1 and CDR2 (germline): SNHLY, FYNNEI. The CDR3 is 11 amino acids. V lost 3 bases and J 3 bases, leaving 3 bases between the germline ends. This CDR3 reads CASSDRYEQYF. The CDR3 coding sequence is TGTGCCAGCAGTGATCGCTACGAGCAGTACTTC.

The J gene is TRBJ2-5, the V gene TRBV5-4; a possible D gene is TRBD2 (6 bases). Germline V CDR1 and CDR2: SGHNT, YYREEE (reference sequence). This CDR3 contains 14 residues. The ends were cut back, 4 bases at V and 9 bases at J, with 19 bases in the middle. CDR3: CASSPEGYLRAQYF. In DNA, the CDR3 is TGTGCCAGCAGCCCGGAGGGCTACCTTAGGGCCCAGTACTTC.

The chain's CDR3 is CASSSLSGGFYEQYF. Here the CDR3 DNA reads TGTGCCAGCAGCAGTCTAAGCGGGGGTTTTTACGAGCAGTACTTC. The V and J genes are TRBV11-2 and TRBJ2-7; TRBD2 matches at 8 bases. Germline-derived CDR1 and CDR2 are SGHAT and FQNNGV. The CDR3 sequence is 15 residues long. V lost 5 bases, J lost 4 bases, and 10 bases stayed unmatched.

The chain links TRBV5-1 to TRBJ2-7; TRBD2 agrees at 7 bases. Germline V gene sequence: CDR1 SGHRS, CDR2 YFSETQ. The CDR3 consists of 13 residues. Trimming removed 1 base from V and 12 bases from J; junction bases left unmatched: 10. CDR3 in amino acids: CASSLSGLSIPYF. The CDR3 region has the DNA TGCGCCAGCAGCTTGTCGGGACTATCTATCCCGTACTTC.

The chain employs TRBV5-5 and TRBJ1-1; D is perhaps TRBD1 (5 bases). The CDR3 is 13 residues long. The germline V gene encodes CDR1 SGHKS and CDR2 YYEKEE (reference sequence). Between the trimmed V and J ends, which lost 5 bases and 3 bases, there was a span of 11 bases. CDR3: CASRTARDTEAFF. The CDR3, as DNA: TGTGCCAGCAGGACAGCACGGGACACTGAAGCTTTCTTT.

This rearrangement joins TRBV2 to TRBJ1-5; possibly TRBD1 for D (6 bases). The CDR3 spans 15 residues. CDR1 and CDR2 from the germline V gene are SNHLY and FYNNEI. Trimming left V 4 bases short and J 6 bases short, with 16 bases between. The CDR3 is CASSVNRAGGQPQHF. CDR3 DNA sequence: TGTGCCAGCAGTGTCAACAGGGCGGGAGGTCAGCCCCAGCATTTT.

This clone was found a few times. CDR3 region: CASSLATRTGSYEQYF. For the CDR3, the DNA is TGTGCCAGCAGCTTAGCCACCCGGACTGGCTCCTACGAGCAGTACTTC. The chain joins TRBV7-9 to TRBJ2-7; TRBD2 might be the D (5 bases). CDR1 and CDR2 (germline): SEHNR, FQNEAQ (reference sequence). CDR3 length: 16 residues. Trimming pared 0 bases from V and 0 bases from J, leaving 12 bases between.

The chain carries TRBV30 and TRBJ2-2; 8 nucleotides line up with TRBD1. The V gene's germline CDR1 is GTSNPN and CDR2 SVGIG (reference sequence). This CDR3 has 14 amino acids. The junction had 4 bases not matched to a gene; V was cut back by 3 bases and J by 4 bases. The CDR3 region is CAWRGQDFTGELFF. The CDR3 DNA is TGTGCCTGGAGGGGACAGGACTTCACCGGGGAGCTGTTTTTT. Based on the CDR3 plus reference TRBV30 and TRBJ2-2, the full variable domain is SQTIHQWPATLVQPVGSPLSLECTVEGTSNPNLYWYRQAAGRGLQLLFYSVGIGQISSEVPQNLSASRPQDRQFILSSKKLLLSDSGFYLCAWRGQDFTGELFFGEGSRLTVL.

The chain recombines TRBV10-1 with TRBJ2-2; 8 bases map to TRBD2. Trimming removed 7 bases from V and 5 bases from J; junction bases left unmatched: 6. CDR1 WNHNN and CDR2 SYGVQD come from the germline V gene (reference sequence). The CDR3 is 14 residues long. Here the CDR3 reads CASNLAGSTGELFF. In nucleotides, the CDR3 is TGCGCCAGCAATTTAGCGGGGTCGACCGGGGAGCTGTTTTTT.

This clone was seen more than once but under ten times. V is TRBV5-6 and J is TRBJ2-7; 7 nucleotides match TRBD1. CDR1 and CDR2 from the germline V gene are SGHDT and YYEEEE. The CDR3 covers 14 residues. V trimming: 6 bases; J trimming: 6 bases; junction bases outside the gene matches: 12. The CDR3, as DNA: TGTGCCAGCATCCAGACAGGGTCCCCCACCGAGCAGTACTTC. Protein sequence: CASIQTGSPTEQYF. Together with reference TRBV5-6 and TRBJ2-7, the CDR3 gives the full variable domain: DAGVTQSPTHLIKTRGQQVTLRCSPKSGHDTVSWYQQALGQGPQFIFQYYEEEERQRGNFPDRFSGHQFPNYSSELNVNALLLGDSALYLCASIQTGSPTEQYFGPGTRLTVT.

This clone was counted only a few times. V gene TRBV2 combines with J gene TRBJ1-1, with TRBD1 identical over 7 bases. This CDR3 is built from 13 residues. CDR1 is SNHLY, CDR2 FYNNEI, per germline. Trimming took 5 bases from V and 8 from J; bases not matched to a gene: 8. CDR3 sequence reads: CASSFGQAGEAFF. CDR3 coding DNA: TGTGCCAGCAGTTTTGGACAGGCGGGAGAAGCTTTCTTT.

The chain couples TRBV6-1 to TRBJ2-7, with 8 bases aligning to TRBD1. V gave up 0 bases and J gave up 3 bases; unmatched junction bases: 1. CDR1 and CDR2 (germline): MNHNS, SASEGT. The CDR3 consists of 14 residues. Written as DNA, the CDR3 is TGTGCCAGCAGTGAAGCAACAGGGGGCTACGAGCAGTACTTC. Translated, it gives CASSEATGGYEQYF.

This rearrangement joins TRBV19 to TRBJ1-1; D may be TRBD1 (6 bases). Germline CDR1 is LNHDA and CDR2 is SQIVND (reference sequence). Deletions cut 8 bases from V and 1 base from J, with 14 bases between. CDR3 length: 14 amino acids. The CDR3 nucleotides read TGTGCCAGTTCAAGGGGGGGGCCGAACACTGAAGCTTTCTTT. As protein: CASSRGGPNTEAFF. The full variable domain, completed using reference TRBV19 and TRBJ1-1, is DGGITQSPKYLFRKEGQNVTLSCEQNLNHDAMYWYRQDPGQGLRLIYYSQIVNDFQKGDIAEGYSVSREKKESFPLTVTSAQKNPTAFYLCASSRGGPNTEAFFGQGTRLTVV.

This clone was seen only once. The V and J genes are TRBV29-1 and TRBJ2-2; TRBD1 is a possible D gene (6 bases). The CDR3 is 14 residues long. Deletions cut 1 base from V and 4 bases from J, with 10 bases between. Per germline, CDR1 SQVTM and CDR2 ANQGSEA. Written as DNA, the CDR3 is TGCAGCGTTGAAGGGGGGCTACGCACCGGGGAGCTGTTTTTT. Encoded protein: CSVEGGLRTGELFF.

The rearrangement joins TRBV9 to TRBJ2-7; weak D call: TRBD2 (6 bases). The CDR3 is made up of 14 amino acids. The germline V and J ends were trimmed by 4 bases and 2 bases, with 13 bases remaining between them. Germline V gene sequence: CDR1 SGDLS, CDR2 YYNGEE. The CDR3 here is CASSPRDSTYEQYF. CDR3 DNA: TGTGCCAGCAGCCCACGGGACTCGACCTACGAGCAGTACTTC.

CDR3 in amino acids: CASSSGDGGYNEQFF. The CDR3 nucleotides read TGTGCCAGCAGCTCCGGGGACGGGGGGTACAATGAGCAGTTCTTC. V is TRBV13 and J is TRBJ2-1, with 7 bases matching TRBD2. Trimming cost V 4 bases and J 4 bases; bases outside gene matches: 7. The CDR3 consists of 15 residues. Germline V gives CDR1 PRHDT, CDR2 FYEKMQ (reference sequence).

The V gene is TRBV9, the J gene TRBJ2-2, with TRBD1 identical over 9 bases. This CDR3 is 16 amino acids long. The germline V gene encodes CDR1 SGDLS and CDR2 YYNGEE. V lost 3 bases, J lost 4 bases, and 7 bases stayed unmatched. CDR3 protein: CASSGKQGAGTGELFF. As DNA, the CDR3 is TGTGCCAGCAGCGGAAAACAGGGGGCGGGCACCGGGGAGCTGTTTTTT.